These T cell receptor beta chains were read from a single sample in a study of cytomegalovirus exposure and HLA in healthy donors. Libraries were prepared by immunoSEQ multiplex PCR; TCRdb keeps only in-frame clonotypes and omits some of them. In the table there are under 200,000 clones, roughly 86% of which are singletons. The sample was PBMCs. The receptors were sampled from a young woman in good health and CMV-seropositive. Each CDR3 is given without its conserved first and last residue.

13 TRBV6-1 ASSEATQSNQPQH
12 TRBV4-1 ASSLPGGDYEQY
13 TRBV2 ASSVTSGRVYEQY
12 TRBV19 ASSIGDTKYEQY
10 TRBV30 AWSRGFYEAF
13 TRBV6-1 ASSTYGTGGGEQY
14 TRBV5-6 ASSQFGGSGTGELF
12 TRBV15 ATSIDMAVYGYT
15 TRBV5-6 ASSLTFSLPIYNEQF
12 TRBV25-1 ASSEPGGGTEAF
11 TRBV4-2 ASSLRKGPEQF
14 TRBV6-1 ASSGTGAYSNQPQH
13 TRBV5-1 ASSLGQNSYNEQF
11 TRBV2 ASVGQVQETQY
13 TRBV7-8 ASSLGLTTNEKLF
9 TRBV4-3 ASSQAREQF
13 TRBV2 ASRPTVHSTDTQY
11 TRBV9 ASSGTGDYEQY
10 TRBV9 ASSPAGYEQY
16 TRBV7-2 ASSWGLAGDGGSYEQY
12 TRBV29-1 SVSRLAGGETQY
15 TRBV4-1 ASSQDSARDVPYEQY
11 TRBV15 ATSRGGGDEQY
12 TRBV5-1 ASSLTRGTTEAF
11 TRBV14 ASSRGLHYGYT
11 TRBV30 AWSADRGQPQH
13 TRBV5-4 ASSSLTSGNTEQF
13 TRBV29-1 SVETGTSGSNEQF